These T cell receptor beta chains were read from a single sample in a study of shared clonotypes between healthy human individuals. Sequencing used immunoSEQ multiplex PCR; TCRdb keeps in-frame clones, though not all of them. The table lists 2,500,000 or so clones, around 93% of them singletons. Sequencing used naive CD4+ T cells from PBMCs. The source is a man aged 18 to 29 in good health. Some clones in this sample may be carry-over from other donors' samples. The CDR3 runs from the conserved cysteine through the conserved F or W. The D gene is left open where the match is weak. Clone size is not always given. Where it is, it says once, few, many or a class for expanded clones.

J	D	V	size	CDR3	DNA
TRBJ2-3	NA	TRBV9	NA	CASSVGGSASTDTQYF	TGTGCCAGCAGCGTAGGGGGTAGCGCAAGCACAGATACGCAGTATTTT
TRBJ2-3	NA	TRBV27	NA	CASSLGWTTDTQYF	TGTGCCAGCAGTTTAGGGTGGACCACAGATACGCAGTATTTT
TRBJ2-4	NA	TRBV19	NA	CASSASPRGDIQYF	TGTGCCAGTAGTGCATCTCCCCGAGGGGACATTCAGTACTTC
TRBJ2-7	TRBD2	TRBV4-2	NA	CASSQVEREGVAEQYF	TGTGCCAGCAGCCAAGTCGAGCGGGAGGGAGTGGCCGAGCAGTACTTC
TRBJ2-7	NA	TRBV6-1	once	CASSEGTVGSYEQYF	TGTGCCAGCAGTGAAGGGACAGTCGGTTCCTACGAGCAGTACTTC
TRBJ2-5	TRBD1	TRBV7-2	NA	CASTVVGGWETQYF	TGTGCCAGCACCGTTGTAGGGGGCTGGGAGACCCAGTACTTC
TRBJ1-2	TRBD1	TRBV2	NA	CASSGVGQGRDNYGYTF	TGTGCCAGCAGTGGCGTAGGACAGGGGCGAGATAACTATGGCTACACCTTC
TRBJ2-7	NA	TRBV5-1	NA	CASSLRINSYEQYF	TGCGCCAGCAGCTTACGGATCAACTCCTACGAGCAGTACTTC
TRBJ2-7	NA	TRBV5-1	NA	CASSLAQVYEQYF	TGCGCCAGCAGCTTGGCTCAGGTCTACGAGCAGTACTTC
TRBJ1-1	NA	TRBV10-3	NA	CAISEREVWTEAFF	TGTGCCATCAGTGAGCGTGAAGTCTGGACTGAAGCTTTCTTT
TRBJ2-3	NA	TRBV28	NA	CASSFMGPVEGGDTQYF	TGTGCCAGCAGTTTTATGGGCCCCGTAGAGGGAGGAGATACGCAGTATTTT
TRBJ2-7	NA	TRBV7-8	NA	CASSLAREYEQYF	TGTGCCAGCAGCTTAGCTCGAGAGTACGAGCAGTACTTC
TRBJ2-5	TRBD1	TRBV6-1	NA	CASNRGGSETQYF	TGTGCCAGCAACAGAGGGGGCAGCGAGACCCAGTACTTC
TRBJ1-2	NA	TRBV28	NA	CASSIGHSYGYTF	TGTGCCAGCAGCATCGGACACTCGTATGGCTACACCTTC
TRBJ1-2	TRBD1	TRBV27	NA	CASRKSGQGSSGYTF	TGTGCCAGCAGGAAGTCGGGACAGGGAAGCTCTGGCTACACCTTC